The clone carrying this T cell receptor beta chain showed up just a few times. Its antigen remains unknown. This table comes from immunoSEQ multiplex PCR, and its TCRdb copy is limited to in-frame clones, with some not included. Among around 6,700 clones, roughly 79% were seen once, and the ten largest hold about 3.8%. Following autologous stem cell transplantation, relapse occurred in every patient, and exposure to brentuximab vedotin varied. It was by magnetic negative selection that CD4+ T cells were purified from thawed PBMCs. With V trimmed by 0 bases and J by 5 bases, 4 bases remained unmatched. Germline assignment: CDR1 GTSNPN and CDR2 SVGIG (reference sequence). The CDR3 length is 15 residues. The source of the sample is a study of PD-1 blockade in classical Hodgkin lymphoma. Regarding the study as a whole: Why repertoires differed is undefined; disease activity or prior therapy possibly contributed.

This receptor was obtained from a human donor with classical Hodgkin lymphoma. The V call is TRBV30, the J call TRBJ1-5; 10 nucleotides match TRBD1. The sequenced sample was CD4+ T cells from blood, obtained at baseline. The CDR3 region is CAWSVLDRGYQPQHF. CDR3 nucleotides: TGTGCCTGGAGTGTTTTGGACAGGGGGTATCAGCCCCAGCATTTT. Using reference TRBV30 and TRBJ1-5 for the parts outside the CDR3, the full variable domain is SQTIHQWPATLVQPVGSPLSLECTVEGTSNPNLYWYRQAAGRGLQLLFYSVGIGQISSEVPQNLSASRPQDRQFILSSKKLLLSDSGFYLCAWSVLDRGYQPQHFGDGTRLSIL.